What follows are 28 T cell receptor beta chains derived from one specimen sequenced in a study of cytomegalovirus exposure and HLA in healthy donors. Clones were sequenced by immunoSEQ multiplex PCR, and TCRdb holds only the in-frame ones, with some missing. The table lists about 260,000 clones, 90% of them singletons, with roughly 3% in the top ten. The sequenced material came from PBMCs. These TCRs come from a young woman in good health and CMV-seronegative.

This sequence joins TRBV9 and TRBJ2-7; 8 bases line up with TRBD2. The ends lost 1 base at V and 2 bases at J; junction bases unmatched: 11. The germline CDR1 and CDR2 sequences are SGDLS and YYNGEE. The CDR3 has 17 residues. The CDR3 nucleotides are TGTGCCAGCAGCGTATTCCCCCTTCACGGGAGGGCCTACGAGCAGTACTTC. Protein: CASSVFPLHGRAYEQYF.

The chain is built from TRBV7-9 and TRBJ2-5; tentatively, D is TRBD2 (5 bases). CDR1 and CDR2 from the germline V gene are SEHNR and FQNEAQ (reference sequence). The CDR3 runs to 14 residues. Trimming removed 1 base at V and 2 bases at J, with 8 bases between. The CDR3 region has the DNA TGTGCCAGCAGCTTAGGACTAACACAAGAGACCCAGTACTTC. Protein sequence: CASSLGLTQETQYF.

V is TRBV5-1 and J is TRBJ1-4; the match to TRBD1 covers 9 bases. After removal of 4 bases from V and 2 bases from J, the junction contained 6 bases not matched to a gene. Germline CDR1 reads SGHRS; CDR2 reads YFSETQ. The CDR3 totals 16 residues. CDR3 DNA sequence: TGCGCCAGCAGCGGACGGACAGGGGCGACTAATGAAAAACTGTTTTTT. Encoded protein: CASSGRTGATNEKLFF.

The chain carries TRBV28 and TRBJ2-7; tentatively, D is TRBD1 (5 bases). The CDR3 covers 14 residues. CDR1 is MDHEN and CDR2 is SYDVKM in the germline V gene. V was shortened by 1 base and J by 2 bases, with 9 bases between the two germline ends. In nucleotides, the CDR3 is TGTGCCAGCAGTTTATTTGCAGGGACCTACGAGCAGTACTTC. It yields the protein CASSLFAGTYEQYF.

In DNA, the CDR3 is TGCAGCGTAGGGGACAGGGGGGGGTACGAGCAGTACTTC. It is translated as CSVGDRGGYEQYF. The chain recombines TRBV29-1 with TRBJ2-7; 11 bases align to TRBD1. Trimming took 6 bases from V and 4 from J; bases not matched to a gene: 5. There are 13 residues in the CDR3. Germline assignment: CDR1 SQVTM and CDR2 ANQGSEA.

Notes on this clone: At the DNA level, this CDR3 is encoded by other sequences in the same sample as well. The chain couples TRBV27 to TRBJ2-1, with D perhaps TRBD2 (6 bases). In germline, CDR1 is MNHEY, CDR2 SMNVEV (reference sequence). The CDR3 totals 14 residues. Trimming removed 2 bases from V and 2 bases from J, with 7 bases in between. CDR3: CASSLGGAYNEQFF. DNA for the CDR3: TGTGCCAGCAGTTTAGGCGGGGCCTACAATGAGCAGTTCTTC.

The V and J genes are TRBV7-9 and TRBJ1-2; 10 positions match TRBD1. V trimming: 5 bases; J trimming: 8 bases; junction bases outside the gene matches: 8. In germline, CDR1 is SEHNR, CDR2 FQNEAQ (reference sequence). This CDR3 contains 14 residues. DNA of the CDR3: TGTGCCAGCAGCGAGCTGGACAGGGGGTCAGGCTACACCTTC. This sequence encodes CASSELDRGSGYTF. The full variable domain, its missing parts supplied by reference TRBV7-9 and TRBJ1-2, is DTGVSQNPRHKITKRGQNVTFRCDPISEHNRLYWYRQTLGQGPEFLTYFQNEAQLEKSRLLSDRFSAERPKGSFSTLEIQRTEQGDSAMYLCASSELDRGSGYTFGSGTRLTVV.

The chain recombines TRBV9 with TRBJ1-2, with D tentatively TRBD1 (6 bases). This CDR3 has 14 residues. Germline CDR1 SGDLS, CDR2 YYNGEE. Trimming shortened V by 4 bases and J by 7 bases, and 17 bases separated the two germline ends. The CDR3 spells CASSPGGGARGYTF. The CDR3 DNA reads TGTGCCAGCAGCCCCGGTGGGGGGGCGCGTGGCTACACCTTC.

The chain uses TRBV9 and TRBJ2-7; D may be TRBD1 or TRBD2 (6 bases each). The V gene lost 0 bases and the J gene lost 1 base, with 11 bases spanning the gap. The CDR3 length is 15 residues. Germline CDR1 reads SGDLS; CDR2 reads YYNGEE. In nucleotides, the CDR3 is TGTGCCAGCAGCGTAGGGGGGGCCCCTTCCTACGAGCAGTACTTC. It translates to CASSVGGAPSYEQYF.

The chain links TRBV9 to TRBJ2-1; D is undetermined. Per germline, CDR1 SGDLS and CDR2 YYNGEE. V was shortened by 0 bases and J by 8 bases, with 15 bases between the two germline ends. The CDR3 has 15 amino acids. For the CDR3, the DNA is TGTGCCAGCAGCGTAGATTTGCGCAGAGGCGATGAGCAGTTCTTC. It encodes CASSVDLRRGDEQFF.

This chain links TRBV6-5 with TRBJ2-3; the D is unclear. The V gene's germline CDR1 is MNHEY and CDR2 SVGAGI. Trimming shortened V by 1 base and J by 4 bases, and 6 bases separated the two germline ends. This CDR3 has 13 amino acids. In nucleotides, the CDR3 is TGTGCCAGCAGTTACTTTATCGCAGATACGCAGTATTTT. Amino acid sequence: CASSYFIADTQYF.

The chain couples TRBV30 to TRBJ1-2; D is undetermined. V dropped 8 bases and J dropped 4 bases, with 17 bases sitting between them. The CDR3 length is 13 residues. Germline CDR1 is GTSNPN and CDR2 is SVGIG (reference sequence). In DNA form, the CDR3 reads TGTGCCCAGAGGCGGGGATACACCTATGGCTACACCTTC. The encoded protein is CAQRRGYTYGYTF. The full variable domain, in which reference TRBV30 and TRBJ1-2 provide the parts outside the CDR3, is SQTIHQWPATLVQPVGSPLSLECTVEGTSNPNLYWYRQAAGRGLQLLFYSVGIGQISSEVPQNLSASRPQDRQFILSSKKLLLSDSGFYLCAQRRGYTYGYTFGSGTRLTVV.

This rearrangement joins TRBV4-2 to TRBJ1-2; D is possibly TRBD1 (5 bases). V lost 2 bases and J lost 1, with 14 bases in between. The CDR3 length is 16 residues. Germline-derived CDR1 and CDR2 are LGHNA and YNFKEQ. CDR3 protein: CASSQHDSLLNYGYTF. The CDR3 nucleotides read TGTGCCAGCAGCCAACATGACAGTTTACTTAACTATGGCTACACCTTC.

The rearrangement uses TRBV7-2 and TRBJ2-7; D remains unclear. This CDR3 region has 11 residues. Germline CDR1 is SGHTA and CDR2 is FQGNSA. Trimming removed 2 bases from V and 1 base from J, with 0 bases in between. Here the CDR3 reads CASSLSYEQYF. CDR3 coding DNA: TGTGCCAGCAGCTTATCCTACGAGCAGTACTTC. Combining the CDR3 with reference TRBV7-2 and TRBJ2-7 gives the whole variable domain GAGVSQSPSNKVTEKGKDVELRCDPISGHTALYWYRQSLGQGLEFLIYFQGNSAPDKSGLPSDRFSAERTGGSVSTLTIQRTQQEDSAVYLCASSLSYEQYFGPGTRLTVT.

The gene calls are TRBV5-1 and TRBJ2-1, with TRBD2 as a possible D gene (6 bases). Germline-derived CDR1 and CDR2 are SGHRS and YFSETQ. Trimming took off 1 base at V and 8 bases at J, with 16 bases between the two ends. The CDR3 has 15 amino acids. The CDR3 loop is CASSLLASVGDEQFF. The DNA of the CDR3 is TGCGCCAGCAGCTTGTTGGCTAGCGTAGGAGATGAGCAGTTCTTC.

This chain links TRBV7-9 with TRBJ2-1; D ambiguous. Trimming took off 6 bases at V and 3 bases at J, with 15 bases between the two ends. Germline V CDR1 and CDR2: SEHNR, FQNEAQ (reference sequence). This CDR3 region has 15 residues. This chain's CDR3 is CASSLGQTLYNEQFF. Here the CDR3 DNA reads TGTGCCAGCAGTTTGGGCCAGACCCTCTACAATGAGCAGTTCTTC.

This clone was detected only once. The chain joins TRBV29-1 to TRBJ2-7, with TRBD2 matching over 7 bases. The CDR3 is 15 residues long. The germline V gene encodes CDR1 SQVTM and CDR2 ANQGSEA. Unmatched junction bases numbered 9, after V lost 1 base and J lost 3 bases. CDR3 residues: CSVEAGEGRVYEQYF. The CDR3 DNA follows: TGCAGCGTTGAAGCCGGGGAGGGACGGGTCTACGAGCAGTACTTC.

The CDR3 region is CASSHGGEQYF. CDR3 nucleotide sequence: TGTGCCAGCAGCCACGGTGGCGAGCAGTACTTC. This chain uses TRBV14 with TRBJ2-7; D remains ambiguous. The CDR3 totals 11 residues. The germline V and J ends were trimmed by 3 bases and 6 bases, with 6 bases remaining between them. Germline CDR1 and CDR2: SGHDN and FVKESK.

The chain uses TRBV11-3 and TRBJ2-3; D not resolved. The germline gives CDR1 SGHNT, CDR2 YENEEA. CDR3 length equals 17 residues. The V gene lost 1 base and the J gene lost 0 bases, with 14 bases spanning the gap. DNA of the CDR3: TGTGCCAGCAGCTTAGTCCCCAGCGTCTCTAGCACAGATACGCAGTATTTT. Protein: CASSLVPSVSSTDTQYF.

Notes on this clone: The same CDR3 also results from other DNA sequences found in this sample. The J gene is TRBJ2-7, the V gene TRBV9; 7 nucleotides match TRBD1. CDR3 length: 15 residues. CDR1 is SGDLS, CDR2 YYNGEE, per germline. Unmatched junction bases numbered 5, after V lost 0 bases and J lost 2 bases. CDR3 region: CASSVGRDSPYEQYF. As DNA, the CDR3 is TGTGCCAGCAGCGTAGGCCGGGACAGTCCCTACGAGCAGTACTTC.

This chain uses TRBV29-1 with TRBJ2-7; D not resolved. There are 14 residues in the CDR3. Trimming took off 4 bases at V and 0 bases at J, with 13 bases between the two ends. CDR1 and CDR2 (germline): SQVTM, ANQGSEA. CDR3 sequence: CSVAFTVSSYEQYF. In nucleotides, the CDR3 is TGCAGCGTTGCCTTTACCGTGAGCTCCTACGAGCAGTACTTC.

The genes are TRBV19 and TRBJ1-2; D may be TRBD1 (6 bases). Germline V lookup: CDR1 LNHDA, CDR2 SQIVND (reference sequence). The CDR3 sequence is 14 residues long. The V and J ends lost 4 bases and 8 bases respectively, with 17 bases between them. The CDR3 loop reads CASSRNPTGRGYTF. DNA for the CDR3: TGTGCCAGTAGTAGAAACCCAACAGGGCGAGGCTACACCTTC.

The chain employs TRBV15 and TRBJ1-4; D unresolved. This CDR3 spans 12 amino acids. Germline CDR1 LNHNV, CDR2 YYDKDF (reference sequence). Deletions cut 5 bases from V and 13 bases from J, with 14 bases between. Here the CDR3 reads CATSSPGRALFF. CDR3 sequence (DNA): TGTGCCACCAGCTCCCCCGGGCGCGCACTGTTTTTT.

The chain has TRBV7-3 and TRBJ2-6; D unresolved. Germline V lookup: CDR1 SGHTA, CDR2 FQGTGA. This CDR3 is 15 amino acids long. The V gene lost 5 bases and the J gene lost 4 bases, with 12 bases spanning the gap. Here the CDR3 DNA reads TGTGCCAGCAGCACCCATCCGGAGGGGGCCAACGTCCTGACTTTC. It yields the protein CASSTHPEGANVLTF.

The rearrangement joins TRBV9 to TRBJ2-1, with TRBD2 matching 10 bases. The CDR3 contains 16 residues. V was clipped by 4 bases and J by 7 bases; unmatched bases: 11. Germline CDR1 reads SGDLS; CDR2 reads YYNGEE. CDR3 region: CASSPPELAGKNEQFF. Here the CDR3 DNA reads TGTGCCAGCAGCCCCCCCGAACTAGCGGGAAAAAATGAGCAGTTCTTC.

CDR3 amino acids: CATSSGTAEQYF. The CDR3 region has the DNA TGTGCCACCAGCAGTGGTACGGCCGAGCAGTACTTC. The J gene is TRBJ2-7, the V gene TRBV15; D unclear. Between the trimmed V and J ends, which lost 3 bases and 6 bases, there was a span of 9 bases. Looked up from germline, CDR1 is LNHNV and CDR2 is YYDKDF (reference sequence). This CDR3 is built from 12 residues.

The chain is built from TRBV7-2 and TRBJ2-2; 7 nucleotides match TRBD1. The CDR3 contains 14 residues. Germline V gene lookup returns CDR1 SGHTA and CDR2 FQGNSA. Trimming at V came to 5 bases and at J to 6 bases, leaving 6 bases not matched to a gene. The CDR3 spells CASSTFGTAGELFF. As DNA, the CDR3 is TGTGCCAGCAGCACTTTCGGGACAGCCGGGGAGCTGTTTTTT.

Comment on this clone: The junction does not match germline at one end; this may be a read error. This sequence joins TRBV28 and TRBJ2-7; 11 bases align to TRBD2. The germline gives CDR1 MDHEN, CDR2 SYDVKM. The CDR3 spans 15 residues. The CDR3 DNA is TGTGCCAGCAATTTACTAGCGGGAGTAAAAAACGAGCAGTACTTC. Its translation is CASNLLAGVKNEQYF.